One and the same sample provided the 13 T cell receptor beta chains below, sequenced in a study of T-cell reconstitution after alpha-beta-depleted transplantation in children. During its preparation, the TCRbeta library received unique molecular identifiers. Each CDR3 protein gets one entry after TCRdb re-called the PCR reads with MiXCR. The top ten hold 14% of the sample, which has fewer than 550,000 distinct CDR3 sequences, 9.5% to 12% seen once. Sequencing used PBMCs, mostly from graft donor cells, obtained 180 days after TCRalphabeta/CD19-depleted stem cell transplant. These receptors were obtained from a female patient aged 2-10 years who had a stem cell transplant for aplastic anemia, so the T cells may come from the graft donor.

A few counts support this clonotype. The chain couples TRBV12-3 or TRBV12-4 to TRBJ1-3; D not resolved. This CDR3 region has 15 residues. Trimming cost V 3 bases and J 2 bases, with 11 bases left between them. DNA for the CDR3: TGTGCCAGCAGTTTCGCGTTTACTCCTGGAAACACCATATATTTT. Its protein product is CASSFAFTPGNTIYF.

This clonotype turned up a few times. This sequence joins TRBV7-8 and TRBJ1-1; tentative D call: TRBD1 (5 bases). Trimming cost V 5 bases and J 3 bases, with 22 bases left between them. Germline-derived CDR1 and CDR2 are SGHVS and FQNEAQ. The CDR3 length is 17 residues. The CDR3 loop is CASSIGVGGTPDTEAFF. CDR3 DNA: TGTGCCAGCAGCATTGGGGTGGGGGGGACCCCGGACACTGAAGCTTTCTTT.

This clonotype was seen a few times. The V call is TRBV9, the J call TRBJ2-2; TRBD1 or TRBD2 may be the D gene (5 bases each). The germline V gene has CDR1 SGDLS and CDR2 YYNGEE. V gave up 0 bases and J gave up 6 bases, with 9 bases separating them. This CDR3 region has 14 residues. The CDR3 DNA is TGTGCCAGCAGCGTAGAGATGGGACCCGGGGAGCTGTTTTTT. It yields the protein CASSVEMGPGELFF.

In its sample, this clonotype was seen a few times. The chain links TRBV7-3 to TRBJ2-1; 8 bases match TRBD2. CDR1 SGHTA and CDR2 FQGTGA come from the germline V gene. This CDR3 has 15 amino acids. Germline trimming cut 1 base from V and 10 bases from J; bases unmatched to any gene: 9. The CDR3 sequence: CASSLRPGLGYEQFF. In DNA, the CDR3 is TGTGCCAGCAGCTTAAGGCCGGGACTAGGTTACGAGCAGTTCTTC.

This clonotype was picked up a small number of times. The chain has TRBV21-1 and TRBJ1-6; the DNA was not used to check the table's D call, TRBD1. TRBV21-1 is assigned pseudogene status. This CDR3 is 14 amino acids long. The CDR3 protein is CASSKGPRNSPLHF. The CDR3 DNA follows: TGTGCCAGCAGCAAGGGACCGCGTAATTCACCCCTCCACTTT.

This clonotype was seen ten or more times. The chain employs TRBV2 and TRBJ2-5; D unresolved. Per the germline V gene, CDR1 is SNHLY and CDR2 is FYNNEI. V shed 6 bases and J shed 3 bases, with 5 bases lying between them. CDR3 length: 11 amino acids. The CDR3 DNA reads TGTGCCAGCAGCGCTAAAGAGACCCAGTACTTC. This gives the protein CASSAKETQYF.

This clonotype was recorded a few times. V gene TRBV5-1 combines with J gene TRBJ1-5; a possible D gene is TRBD1 (5 bases). The CDR3 totals 15 residues. The V gene lost 0 bases and the J gene lost 4 bases, with 11 bases spanning the gap. Germline loops: CDR1 SGHRS, CDR2 YFSETQ. CDR3 protein: CASSLVPGLNQPQHF. DNA of the CDR3: TGCGCCAGCAGCTTGGTCCCAGGGCTAAATCAGCCCCAGCATTTT.

This clonotype was picked up a small number of times. V usage is TRBV20-1 and J usage is TRBJ2-4, with D tentatively TRBD2 (5 bases). This CDR3 spans 14 amino acids. Germline-derived CDR1 and CDR2 are DFQATT and SNEGSKA (reference sequence). Trimming cost V 7 bases and J 4 bases, with 17 bases left between them. CDR3 protein: CSGLEGRAKNIQYF. In DNA form, the CDR3 reads TGCAGTGGACTCGAGGGTCGGGCTAAAAACATTCAGTACTTC.

This clonotype occurred a few times. V is TRBV28 and J is TRBJ2-1; D is perhaps TRBD2 (5 bases). Between the trimmed V and J ends, which lost 6 bases and 7 bases, there was a span of 22 bases. Looked up from germline, CDR1 is MDHEN and CDR2 is SYDVKM. This CDR3 is built from 16 residues. The CDR3 protein is CASSAHGDRRSNEQFF. CDR3 nucleotide sequence: TGTGCCAGCAGCGCCCACGGCGACCGGAGGTCTAATGAGCAGTTCTTC.

This clonotype showed up just a few times. The chain is built from TRBV20-1 and TRBJ2-6; tentative D call: TRBD2 (6 bases). The CDR3 is 15 residues long. The germline gives CDR1 DFQATT, CDR2 SNEGSKA (reference sequence). Deletions cut 1 base from V and 2 bases from J, with 9 bases between. The CDR3 DNA sequence: TGCAGTGCTAGAGTTTGGGGGGCTGGGGCCAACGTCCTGACTTTC. Protein product: CSARVWGAGANVLTF.

This clonotype was seen only a few times. This sequence joins TRBV29-1 and TRBJ2-2, with 10 bases matching TRBD2. CDR3 length equals 15 residues. V trimming: 7 bases; J trimming: 1 base; junction bases outside the gene matches: 6. Germline V CDR1 and CDR2: SQVTM, ANQGSEA. In nucleotides, the CDR3 is TGCAGCGGGCGGGCTAGCGGGGGGAACACCGGGGAGCTGTTTTTT. Encoded protein: CSGRASGGNTGELFF.

This chain uses TRBV6-1 with TRBJ2-7; TRBD2 agrees at 9 bases. The germline CDR1 and CDR2 sequences are MNHNS and SASEGT. The J segment lost 0 bases and the V segment lost 4 bases, leaving 7 bases of the junction unmatched. CDR3 length: 16 amino acids. CDR3 protein: CASSVGLAAFSYEQYV. The CDR3 DNA is TGTGCCAGCAGTGTGGGACTAGCAGCCTTCTCCTACGAGCAGTACGTC.

At least ten counts were recorded for this clonotype. This chain links TRBV5-1 with TRBJ2-5; D uncertain. Trimming shortened V by 1 base and J by 0 bases, and 10 bases separated the two germline ends. In germline, CDR1 is SGHRS, CDR2 YFSETQ. The CDR3 spans 15 residues. CDR3 DNA: TGCGCCAGCAGCTTGAGTTCACTATACCAAGAGACCCAGTACTTC. It translates to CASSLSSLYQETQYF.